The 24 T cell receptor beta chains given below trace back to one sample, sequenced in a study of PD-1 blockade in classical Hodgkin lymphoma. Method: immunoSEQ multiplex PCR; TCRdb's copy keeps in-frame clones and lacks some. The repertoire holds approximately 150,000 clones, with about 78% as singletons. Every patient had relapsed following autologous stem cell transplantation, and cohorts differed in brentuximab vedotin exposure. This specimen consisted of peripheral blood mononuclear cells (PBMCs), obtained before the second cycle of nivolumab. Receptors were obtained from a human donor with classical Hodgkin lymphoma.

The rearrangement links TRBV6-6 to TRBJ2-7; D uncertain. V was pared by 5 bases and J by 3 bases, with 14 bases between. Germline V CDR1 and CDR2: MNHNY, SVGAGI (reference sequence). The CDR3 runs 14 residues. As DNA, the CDR3 is TGTGCCAGCAGTCGATCCGGGCCACACTACGAGCAGTACTTC. Translation gives CASSRSGPHYEQYF.

The rearrangement joins TRBV7-6 to TRBJ2-5; D possibly uses TRBD1 or TRBD2 (5 bases each). This CDR3 contains 11 residues. V dropped 4 bases and J dropped 5 bases, with 5 bases sitting between them. The germline CDR1 and CDR2 sequences are SGHVS and FNYEAQ. The CDR3 DNA follows: TGTGCCAGCAGCTGGGGGGAGACCCAGTACTTC. Its translation is CASSWGETQYF.

The rearrangement uses TRBV7-2 and TRBJ2-3, with 7 bases that match TRBD1. The CDR3 consists of 13 residues. Germline lookup yields CDR1 SGHTA and CDR2 FQGNSA. V was pared by 5 bases and J by 3 bases, with 2 bases of the junction left unmatched. CDR3: CASSPDRTDTQYF. Here the CDR3 DNA reads TGTGCCAGCAGCCCGGACAGGACAGATACGCAGTATTTT.

The chain combines TRBV7-3 with TRBJ2-5, with a possible D match to TRBD2 (6 bases). Germline V gives CDR1 SGHTA, CDR2 FQGTGA. This CDR3 is built from 15 residues. Deletions cut 2 bases from V and 5 bases from J, with 15 bases between. CDR3 sequence reads: CASSLVSGGLETQYF. CDR3 coding DNA: TGTGCCAGCAGCTTAGTGTCCGGGGGTCTGGAGACCCAGTACTTC.

The gene calls are TRBV9 and TRBJ1-1; D is ambiguous. Trimming cost V 2 bases and J 1 base, with 12 bases left between them. Per germline, CDR1 SGDLS and CDR2 YYNGEE. This CDR3 has 15 residues. CDR3 sequence: CASSVPPDTNTEAFF. CDR3 in DNA: TGTGCCAGCAGCGTGCCTCCGGATACGAACACTGAAGCTTTCTTT.

This clone occurred once. The J gene is TRBJ2-1, the V gene TRBV7-9; D perhaps matches TRBD1 (8 bases). V was pared by 8 bases and J by 7 bases, with 21 bases between. The CDR3 length is 15 residues. Germline CDR1 reads SEHNR; CDR2 reads FQNEAQ (reference sequence). The CDR3: CASSTQGGAINEQFF. DNA for the CDR3: TGTGCCAGCTCCACACAGGGGGGGGCCATAAATGAGCAGTTCTTC.

This clone showed up just once. The chain recombines TRBV19 with TRBJ2-1, with 10 positions matching TRBD2. V shed 7 bases, J shed 7 bases, and the junction held 10 bases outside the gene matches. Germline CDR1 reads LNHDA; CDR2 reads SQIVND (reference sequence). The CDR3 contains 15 residues. The CDR3, as DNA: TGTGCCAGTACCGACGGACTAGCGGTGGGAAATGAGCAGTTCTTC. Residues: CASTDGLAVGNEQFF.

The table lists this clone with a count of one. This rearrangement joins TRBV18 to TRBJ2-3; TRBD1 agrees at 7 bases. CDR3 length: 12 amino acids. V shed 6 bases and J 5 bases; nucleotides not matched to a gene: 2. From germline, CDR1 is KGHSH and CDR2 LQKENI. The CDR3 coding sequence is TGTGCCAGCTCCCAGGGGGAAGATACGCAGTATTTT. Its protein is CASSQGEDTQYF.

This clone was detected only once. The gene calls are TRBV5-1 and TRBJ1-2, with D tentatively TRBD1 (6 bases). Per germline, CDR1 SGHRS and CDR2 YFSETQ. This CDR3 spans 14 amino acids. V was trimmed by 1 base and J by 0 bases, leaving 7 bases between them. The CDR3 protein is CASSLTGSNYGYTF. The CDR3 DNA is TGCGCCAGCAGCTTGACAGGGTCTAACTATGGCTACACCTTC.

The V and J genes are TRBV28 and TRBJ1-5; no reliable D call. Germline CDR1 reads MDHEN; CDR2 reads SYDVKM. Trimming pared 8 bases from V and 1 base from J, leaving 6 bases between. The CDR3 is made up of 12 amino acids. This CDR3 reads CASPDSNQPQHF. CDR3 coding DNA: TGTGCCAGCCCCGACAGCAATCAGCCCCAGCATTTT.

The J gene is TRBJ1-5, the V gene TRBV2, with D possibly TRBD1 on 6 matching bases. The CDR3 is 12 residues long. V lost 5 bases, J lost 7 bases, and 9 bases lay in between. The germline CDR1 and CDR2 sequences are SNHLY and FYNNEI. CDR3 protein: CASSTGAQPQHF. The DNA of the CDR3 is TGTGCCAGCAGTACGGGGGCCCAGCCCCAGCATTTT.

V gene TRBV7-8 combines with J gene TRBJ2-2, with 10 bases aligning to TRBD2. The CDR3 has 17 amino acids. J gave up 4 bases and V 5 bases, and 10 bases lay outside the gene matches. Germline V gives CDR1 SGHVS, CDR2 FQNEAQ. In DNA form, the CDR3 reads TGTGCCAGCAGCACCCCATTACTAGCGGGGAGCACCGGGGAGCTGTTTTTT. It encodes CASSTPLLAGSTGELFF.

Concerning this clone: This specimen includes other DNA sequences encoding the same CDR3. The chain couples TRBV5-4 to TRBJ1-1; perhaps TRBD1 as D (5 bases). Germline V CDR1 and CDR2: SGHNT, YYREEE (reference sequence). Trimming shortened V by 4 bases and J by 11 bases, and 18 bases separated the two germline ends. The CDR3 is 13 amino acids. As DNA, the CDR3 is TGTGCCAGCAGCCCGGAGGAGGGGAGAGGCGCTTTCTTT. It specifies CASSPEEGRGAFF.

The chain links TRBV7-3 to TRBJ2-3; tentatively, D is TRBD1 (6 bases). V gave up 3 bases and J gave up 5 bases, with 9 bases separating them. There are 13 residues in the CDR3. The V gene's germline CDR1 is SGHTA and CDR2 FQGTGA. This CDR3 reads CASSFNRVDTQYF. CDR3 sequence (DNA): TGTGCCAGCAGCTTTAACAGGGTAGATACGCAGTATTTT.

This sequence joins TRBV28 and TRBJ2-7, with D possibly TRBD1 on 5 matching bases. The germline V and J ends were trimmed by 3 bases and 0 bases, with 6 bases remaining between them. The germline V gene has CDR1 MDHEN and CDR2 SYDVKM. The CDR3 totals 13 residues. Here the CDR3 DNA reads TGTGCCAGCAGTTTCGACAGCTCCTACGAGCAGTACTTC. It translates to CASSFDSSYEQYF.

This clone was picked up a small number of times. The chain links TRBV19 to TRBJ2-5; TRBD1 or TRBD2 may be the D gene (5 bases each). Germline V gene data show CDR1 as LNHDA and CDR2 as SQIVND (reference sequence). The CDR3 sequence is 15 residues long. Trimming left V 4 bases short and J 5 bases short, with 17 bases between. Here the CDR3 DNA reads TGTGCCAGTAGTAGAGGAAGACAGCGAGGGGAGACCCAGTACTTC. Its translation is CASSRGRQRGETQYF.

The chain employs TRBV28 and TRBJ2-7, with 10 bases that match TRBD1. Germline-derived CDR1 and CDR2 are MDHEN and SYDVKM. The CDR3 spans 15 residues. Losses at the gene ends were 2 bases for V and 7 bases for J; bases not matched to a gene: 8. CDR3 amino acids: CASSLPTGTGAEQYF. The CDR3 coding sequence is TGTGCCAGCAGTTTACCAACCGGGACAGGGGCTGAGCAGTACTTC.

This chain connects TRBV9 to TRBJ2-1; D gene uncertain. Trimming pared 0 bases from V and 0 bases from J, leaving 7 bases between. This CDR3 comprises 15 residues. Germline V gives CDR1 SGDLS, CDR2 YYNGEE. The CDR3 DNA is TGTGCCAGCAGCGTAGTCGGCGTCTCCTACAATGAGCAGTTCTTC. Protein product: CASSVVGVSYNEQFF.

This chain joins TRBV19 and TRBJ1-1; 9 nucleotides line up with TRBD1. Germline values: CDR1 LNHDA, CDR2 SQIVND (reference sequence). After removal of 9 bases from V and 7 bases from J, the junction contained 9 bases not matched to a gene. The CDR3 runs 13 residues. The CDR3 sequence is CARRPRDRDEAFF. The CDR3, as DNA: TGTGCCAGACGACCCCGGGACAGGGATGAAGCTTTCTTT.

This sequence joins TRBV28 and TRBJ2-7; 7 nucleotides line up with TRBD1. Per germline, CDR1 MDHEN and CDR2 SYDVKM. This CDR3 has 14 amino acids. J gave up 6 bases and V 6 bases, and 11 bases lay outside the gene matches. For the CDR3, the DNA is TGTGCCAGCAGGCCCGGGACAGCTCGCCTCGAGCAGTACTTC. It specifies CASRPGTARLEQYF.

The chain carries TRBV19 and TRBJ1-5, with D unresolved. The CDR3 is 14 amino acids. Trimming cost V 6 bases and J 11 bases, with 20 bases left between them. Germline values: CDR1 LNHDA, CDR2 SQIVND (reference sequence). This chain's CDR3 is CASSLTYQSVAQHF. For the CDR3, the DNA is TGTGCCAGTAGCCTCACCTATCAGTCCGTAGCCCAGCATTTT.

V and J are TRBV10-3 and TRBJ2-5, with TRBD2 matching 12 bases. V lost 6 bases to trimming and J lost 7 bases; unmatched junction nucleotides: 6. This CDR3 is built from 14 residues. Per the germline V gene, CDR1 is ENHRY and CDR2 is SYGVKD. CDR3 sequence reads: CAIRSSGLAGTQYF. CDR3 coding DNA: TGTGCCATCAGGAGTTCGGGACTAGCGGGGACCCAGTACTTC.

The J gene is TRBJ2-2, the V gene TRBV10-3; D gene unclear. Germline V gene data show CDR1 as ENHRY and CDR2 as SYGVKD. There are 13 residues in the CDR3. V gave up 6 bases and J gave up 2 bases, with 7 bases separating them. As DNA, the CDR3 is TGTGCCATCAGAGGTGGAAACACCGGGGAGCTGTTTTTT. Residues: CAIRGGNTGELFF.

CDR3: CASSERVTDTQYF. The CDR3 bases are TGTGCCAGCAGTGAGCGGGTCACAGATACGCAGTATTTT. The chain carries TRBV6-6 and TRBJ2-3; weak D call: TRBD2 (6 bases). From germline, CDR1 is MNHNY and CDR2 SVGAGI (reference sequence). Trimming took off 5 bases at V and 2 bases at J, with 8 bases between the two ends. The CDR3 consists of 13 residues.